Listed here are 26 T cell receptor beta chains from one sample, sequenced in a study of shared clonotypes between healthy human individuals. Assay: immunoSEQ multiplex PCR; the TCRdb copy retains only in-frame clones and omits some. The profile shows millions of clones, around 94% of them singletons. The sequencing sample was made of naive CD4+ T cells sorted from blood. The subset denotes: CD45RA+ positively selected. Every receptor here comes from a man younger than 30 in good health.

The CDR3 coding sequence is TGTGCCAGCAGTCTAATAAGACAGGGGGCGTTCGGCACTGAAGCTTTCTTT. It encodes CASSLIRQGAFGTEAFF. The V gene is TRBV5-4, the J gene TRBJ1-1, with 10 positions matching TRBD1. CDR3 size: 17 residues. Looked up from germline, CDR1 is SGHNT and CDR2 is YYREEE (reference sequence). V dropped 5 bases and J dropped 4; count of bases not matched to a gene: 14.

V is TRBV7-3 and J is TRBJ2-1; 7 bases line up with TRBD2. V lost 1 base, J lost 2 bases, and 2 bases stayed unmatched. This CDR3 is 15 amino acids long. CDR1 SGHTA and CDR2 FQGTGA come from the germline V gene. Here the CDR3 reads CASSLRGGTYNEQFF. The CDR3 DNA is TGTGCCAGCAGCTTAAGGGGGGGTACCTACAATGAGCAGTTCTTC. The full variable domain, with the rest looked up from reference TRBV7-3 and TRBJ2-1, is GAGVSQTPSNKVTEKGKYVELRCDPISGHTALYWYRQSLGQGPEFLIYFQGTGAADDSGLPNDRFFAVRPEGSVSTLKIQRTERGDSAVYLCASSLRGGTYNEQFFGPGTRLTVL.

The rearrangement uses TRBV14 and TRBJ2-3, with D possibly TRBD1 on 5 matching bases. CDR3 size: 17 residues. CDR1 is SGHDN, CDR2 FVKESK, per germline. The V end lost 0 bases, the J end lost 4 bases, and 17 bases lay between the germline ends. The DNA of the CDR3 is TGTGCCAGCAGCCAAGATCTATGGGGCCAAGGCGCAGATACGCAGTATTTT. This codes for CASSQDLWGQGADTQYF.

This clone was counted only a few times. The V and J genes are TRBV5-6 and TRBJ1-2; 9 bases align to TRBD1. V was pared by 3 bases and J by 2 bases, with 2 bases of the junction left unmatched. CDR3 length equals 14 residues. CDR1 is SGHDT, CDR2 YYEEEE, per germline. DNA for the CDR3: TGTGCCAGCAGCTCCGGGACAGGGAACTATGGCTACACCTTC. Amino acids: CASSSGTGNYGYTF. Full variable domain (missing parts from reference TRBV5-6 and TRBJ1-2): DAGVTQSPTHLIKTRGQQVTLRCSPKSGHDTVSWYQQALGQGPQFIFQYYEEEERQRGNFPDRFSGHQFPNYSSELNVNALLLGDSALYLCASSSGTGNYGYTFGSGTRLTVV.

The V and J genes are TRBV25-1 and TRBJ1-2; TRBD1 agrees at 9 bases. CDR1 and CDR2 from the germline V gene are MGHDK and SYGVNS. Losses at the gene ends were 0 bases for V and 4 bases for J; bases not matched to a gene: 9. This CDR3 has 17 residues. Written as DNA, the CDR3 is TGTGCCAGCAGTGAATATTATGGGACAGGGATGGGCTATGGCTACACCTTC. This gives the protein CASSEYYGTGMGYGYTF.

The V call is TRBV19, the J call TRBJ1-3; D not certain. Germline CDR1 and CDR2: LNHDA and SQIVND (reference sequence). The V end lost 6 bases, the J end lost 0 bases, and 12 bases lay between the germline ends. This CDR3 comprises 15 residues. This CDR3 is CASRLNSNSGNTIYF. The CDR3 DNA follows: TGTGCCAGTAGACTAAACAGTAACTCTGGAAACACCATATATTTT.

Worth noting for this clone: Other DNA sequences of this sample code for an identical CDR3. V usage is TRBV18 and J usage is TRBJ2-3; D gene ambiguous. The CDR3 extends over 12 amino acids. The ends were cut back, 0 bases at V and 6 bases at J, with 4 bases in the middle. Germline-derived CDR1 and CDR2 are KGHSH and LQKENI. The CDR3 sequence: CASSPPSDTQYF. The CDR3 DNA sequence: TGTGCCAGCTCACCACCATCCGATACGCAGTATTTT.

The chain couples TRBV18 to TRBJ2-5; D call uncertain. Trimming took off 4 bases at V and 4 bases at J, with 10 bases between the two ends. Germline V gives CDR1 KGHSH, CDR2 LQKENI. CDR3 size: 13 residues. The CDR3 protein is CASSQAGRETQYF. The CDR3 DNA sequence: TGTGCCAGCTCACAAGCCGGCCGAGAGACCCAGTACTTC.

The CDR3 nucleotides read TGTGCCAGCTCACCATTGGAGGTTACTGGAAACACCATATATTTT. Encoded protein: CASSPLEVTGNTIYF. The rearrangement joins TRBV18 to TRBJ1-3; D gene unclear. The CDR3 spans 15 residues. Trimming shortened V by 2 bases and J by 2 bases, and 10 bases separated the two germline ends. Germline assignment: CDR1 KGHSH and CDR2 LQKENI.

The CDR3 region has the DNA TGTGCCAGCAGTGAAAAGAGGACTGCAAACTATGGCTACACCTTC. Its translation: CASSEKRTANYGYTF. The V gene is TRBV6-1, the J gene TRBJ1-2, with no clear D. The germline CDR1 and CDR2 sequences are MNHNS and SASEGT. Between the trimmed V and J ends, which lost 2 bases and 2 bases, there was a span of 12 bases. The CDR3 covers 15 residues.

The chain couples TRBV9 to TRBJ2-5; 8 positions agree with TRBD1. V lost 0 bases to trimming and J lost 4 bases; unmatched junction nucleotides: 5. CDR1 SGDLS and CDR2 YYNGEE come from the germline V gene. This CDR3 has 15 residues. Here the CDR3 reads CASSVGRGPVETQYF. The CDR3 nucleotides are TGTGCCAGCAGCGTAGGCAGGGGGCCGGTAGAGACCCAGTACTTC.

The chain carries TRBV5-1 and TRBJ1-1; D ambiguous. The CDR3 extends over 12 amino acids. Per germline, CDR1 SGHRS and CDR2 YFSETQ. Trimming pared 3 bases from V and 8 bases from J, leaving 11 bases between. CDR3 sequence reads: CASSSGDEEAFF. Written as DNA, the CDR3 is TGCGCCAGCAGCTCGGGCGATGAGGAAGCTTTCTTT.

This clone came up once. This sequence joins TRBV18 and TRBJ1-4, with D perhaps matching TRBD1 (5 bases). The CDR3 consists of 17 residues. Germline assignment: CDR1 KGHSH and CDR2 LQKENI. V was pared by 3 bases and J by 5 bases, with 19 bases between. The CDR3 DNA is TGTGCCAGCTCACCCAGGGAACCGACATTCGGAAATGAAAAACTGTTTTTT. Its protein is CASSPREPTFGNEKLFF. Full variable domain (rest looked up from reference TRBV18 and TRBJ1-4): NAGVMQNPRHLVRRRGQEARLRCSPMKGHSHVYWYRQLPEEGLKFMVYLQKENIIDESGMPKERFSAEFPKEGPSILRIQQVVRGDSAAYFCASSPREPTFGNEKLFFGSGTQLSVL.

This clone was seen a handful of times. This chain connects TRBV19 to TRBJ2-7; a weak D match, TRBD1 (5 bases). Germline CDR1 reads LNHDA; CDR2 reads SQIVND (reference sequence). With 6 bases removed from V and 3 bases from J, the gap between germline ends came to 12 bases. This CDR3 has 13 amino acids. CDR3 protein: CASRSGSGYEQYF. CDR3 nucleotides: TGTGCCAGTAGGTCAGGGTCGGGCTACGAGCAGTACTTC. The whole variable domain, filled in from reference TRBV19 and TRBJ2-7, reads DGGITQSPKYLFRKEGQNVTLSCEQNLNHDAMYWYRQDPGQGLRLIYYSQIVNDFQKGDIAEGYSVSREKKESFPLTVTSAQKNPTAFYLCASRSGSGYEQYFGPGTRLTVT.

Worth noting for this clone: Other DNA sequences in this specimen translate into the identical CDR3. This rearrangement joins TRBV28 to TRBJ1-1; D unclear. Germline lookup yields CDR1 MDHEN and CDR2 SYDVKM. CDR3 length: 13 residues. Trimming took off 2 bases at V and 0 bases at J, with 4 bases between the two ends. This CDR3 reads CASSLRMNTEAFF. The CDR3 DNA is TGTGCCAGCAGTTTAAGAATGAACACTGAAGCTTTCTTT.

Turning to this clone: The sample holds other DNA sequences that translate to the same CDR3. V and J are TRBV5-1 and TRBJ1-3; D is ambiguous. V was shortened by 0 bases and J by 1 base, with 11 bases between the two germline ends. Looked up from germline, CDR1 is SGHRS and CDR2 is YFSETQ. CDR3 length: 16 residues. The CDR3 is CASSLEGPSSGNTIYF. In DNA, the CDR3 is TGCGCCAGCAGCTTGGAGGGCCCTTCTTCTGGAAACACCATATATTTT.

CDR3 nucleotides: TGCAGCGTTGGAGGACAGAATCAGCCCCAGCATTTT. This codes for CSVGGQNQPQHF. The chain has TRBV29-1 and TRBJ1-5; D is possibly TRBD1 (6 bases). Germline-derived CDR1 and CDR2 are SQVTM and ANQGSEA. V was cut by 4 bases and J by 4 bases, with 8 bases left in between. The CDR3 has 12 residues.

The sample holds a few counts of this clone. The chain recombines TRBV5-6 with TRBJ1-6; tentative D call: TRBD1 (6 bases). CDR1 is SGHDT, CDR2 YYEEEE, per germline. V lost 4 bases and J 8 bases, leaving 10 bases between the germline ends. This CDR3 comprises 13 residues. The CDR3 is CASSADRDSPLHF. The CDR3 region has the DNA TGTGCCAGCAGCGCGGACAGAGATTCACCCCTCCACTTT.

The rearrangement links TRBV30 to TRBJ2-1; 15 bases are a match to TRBD2. V lost 6 bases and J lost 1; bases outside the gene matches: 10. CDR3 length equals 18 residues. Per the germline V gene, CDR1 is GTSNPN and CDR2 is SVGIG (reference sequence). The DNA of the CDR3 is TGTGCCTGTCCTGGACTAGCGGGAGGGCCGGGGTCCTACAATGAGCAGTTCTTC. Protein product: CACPGLAGGPGSYNEQFF.

The J gene is TRBJ1-5, the V gene TRBV7-2; tentatively, D is TRBD1 (5 bases). The CDR3 covers 15 residues. Between the trimmed V and J ends, which lost 5 bases and 2 bases, there was a span of 13 bases. The germline V gene has CDR1 SGHTA and CDR2 FQGNSA. CDR3: CASSRPGGGNQPQHF. The CDR3 DNA is TGTGCCAGCAGCCGCCCCGGGGGGGGCAATCAGCCCCAGCATTTT.

Of note for this clone: Other DNA sequences within the sample encode an identical CDR3. The chain links TRBV7-2 to TRBJ2-7; no reliable D call. CDR3 length equals 15 residues. Per germline, CDR1 SGHTA and CDR2 FQGNSA. With 1 base removed from V and 0 bases from J, the gap between germline ends came to 10 bases. The CDR3 sequence is CASSLGQVPSYEQYF. As DNA, the CDR3 is TGTGCCAGCAGCTTAGGTCAGGTACCCTCCTACGAGCAGTACTTC.

CDR3 residues: CASKGTVPFNQPQHF. The DNA for the CDR3 is TGTGCCAGCAAGGGGACAGTCCCCTTCAATCAGCCCCAGCATTTT. V is TRBV2 and J is TRBJ1-5; TRBD1 aligns across 7 bases. The trim removed 7 bases at V and 3 bases at J, leaving 9 bases unmatched. There are 15 residues in the CDR3. Germline assignment: CDR1 SNHLY and CDR2 FYNNEI.

V is TRBV6-5 and J is TRBJ1-3; perhaps TRBD1 as D (6 bases). The CDR3 covers 12 residues. V dropped 10 bases and J dropped 1 base, with 8 bases sitting between them. The germline gives CDR1 MNHEY, CDR2 SVGAGI. The CDR3 spells CATTGSGNTIYF. In DNA form, the CDR3 reads TGTGCCACCACAGGGTCTGGAAACACCATATATTTT.

This chain links TRBV7-9 with TRBJ2-5; the D is unclear. The V end lost 1 base, the J end lost 5 bases, and 11 bases lay between the germline ends. The V gene's germline CDR1 is SEHNR and CDR2 FQNEAQ (reference sequence). The CDR3 spans 14 residues. The CDR3 here is CASSLGAPRETQYF. For the CDR3, the DNA is TGTGCCAGCAGCTTAGGGGCCCCTCGGGAGACCCAGTACTTC. Drawing the rest from reference TRBV7-9 and TRBJ2-5, the complete variable domain is DTGVSQNPRHKITKRGQNVTFRCDPISEHNRLYWYRQTLGQGPEFLTYFQNEAQLEKSRLLSDRFSAERPKGSFSTLEIQRTEQGDSAMYLCASSLGAPRETQYFGPGTRLLVL.

In nucleotides, the CDR3 is TGCGCCAGCAGCCAAATTCTAGCGGGTATATTTAGAGATACGCAGTATTTT. This codes for CASSQILAGIFRDTQYF. This chain links TRBV4-1 with TRBJ2-3; 8 positions match TRBD2. Germline CDR1 is MGHRA and CDR2 is YSYEKL. The V segment lost 2 bases and the J segment 5 bases; nucleotides outside the gene matches: 12. CDR3 length equals 17 residues.

CDR3: CASSQTGDQPQHF. CDR3 sequence (DNA): TGTGCCAGCTCGCAGACAGGGGATCAGCCCCAGCATTTT. The chain carries TRBV18 and TRBJ1-5; 8 bases align to TRBD1. Per the germline V gene, CDR1 is KGHSH and CDR2 is LQKENI. The CDR3 is 13 amino acids. The ends lost 6 bases at V and 5 bases at J; junction bases unmatched: 3.